This T cell receptor (beta chain) was sequenced in a study of OX40 agonist ivuxolimab in advanced cancers. Study information: The patients received agonistic anti-OX40 (CD134) antibody ivuxolimab. In this trial design, patients received ivuxolimab intravenously at 0.01 to 10 mg/kg every 2 weeks. Anti-PD-1, anti-PD-L1 or anti-CTLA-4 therapy given earlier was allowed, and approximately 43% had some.

CDR1 is SQVTM, CDR2 ANQGSEA, per germline. The CDR3 runs 14 residues. V shed 2 bases, J shed 4 bases, and the junction held 7 bases outside the gene matches. Note on this clone: The target antigen is unknown.

Findings and caveats of the study: Mean expanded clone counts were higher in CD8+ than CD4+ T cells.

Data came from immunoSEQ multiplex PCR; TCRdb stores just in-frame clones and leaves some out. The data show 50,000 to 70,000 clones, roughly four fifths seen once. The source was CD4+ or CD8+ T cells sorted from blood, collected in a trial of the OX40 agonist ivuxolimab. The rearrangement links TRBV29-1 to TRBJ1-1, with 7 nucleotides matching TRBD1. This TCR was sampled from an adult with an advanced solid tumor such as melanoma, head and neck, liver or kidney cancer. CDR3 sequence (DNA): TGCAGCGTTGAATCCTGGGACAGCTCCACTGAAGCTTTCTTT. This encodes CSVESWDSSTEAFF.